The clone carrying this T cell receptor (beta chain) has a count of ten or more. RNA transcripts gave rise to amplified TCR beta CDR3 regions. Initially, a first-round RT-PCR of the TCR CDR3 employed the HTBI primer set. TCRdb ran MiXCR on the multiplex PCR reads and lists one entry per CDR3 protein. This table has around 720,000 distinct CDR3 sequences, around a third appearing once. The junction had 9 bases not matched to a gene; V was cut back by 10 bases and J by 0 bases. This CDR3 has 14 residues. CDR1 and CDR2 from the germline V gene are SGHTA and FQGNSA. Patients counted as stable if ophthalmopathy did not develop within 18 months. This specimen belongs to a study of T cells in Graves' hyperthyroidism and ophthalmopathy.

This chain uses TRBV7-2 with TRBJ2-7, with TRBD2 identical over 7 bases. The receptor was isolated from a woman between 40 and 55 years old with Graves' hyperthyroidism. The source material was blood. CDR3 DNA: TGTGCCACCCGACTGGGGGGGAGCTCCTACGAGCAGTACTTC. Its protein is CATRLGGSSYEQYF.